The 14 T cell receptor beta chains in this list originate from one sample, sequenced in a study of cytomegalovirus exposure and HLA in healthy donors. Amplification used 60 Vbeta primers and 13 Jbeta primers. Profiling relied on immunoSEQ multiplex PCR, and the TCRdb table lists in-frame clones only, not all of them. The ten most abundant clones cover roughly 0.74% of a sample with 180,000 or so clones. The source material was PBMCs. The origin of the receptors is a boy aged 10-17 years in good health and CMV-seronegative.

The chain uses TRBV14 and TRBJ2-3; 7 bases align to TRBD2. From germline, CDR1 is SGHDN and CDR2 FVKESK. The V gene end was trimmed by 4 bases and the J gene end by 1 base; junction bases not matched to a gene: 5. The CDR3 runs to 15 residues. The CDR3 DNA reads as TGTGCCAGCAGCCGGGGAGGGTCTGGCACAGATACGCAGTATTTT. This sequence encodes CASSRGGSGTDTQYF. The entire variable domain, with the rest obtained from reference TRBV14 and TRBJ2-3, is as follows: EAGVTQFPSHSVIEKGQTVTLRCDPISGHDNLYWYRRVMGKEIKFLLHFVKESKQDESGMPNNRFLAERTGGTYSTLKVQPAELEDSGVYFCASSRGGSGTDTQYFGPGTRLTVL.

The chain carries TRBV5-1 and TRBJ2-3, with 9 bases matching TRBD2. V shed 4 bases, J shed 4 bases, and the junction held 4 bases outside the gene matches. CDR1 SGHRS and CDR2 YFSETQ come from the germline V gene. The CDR3 runs 14 residues. The CDR3 coding sequence is TGCGCCAGCAGCAGGGCGGGGGGGTCAGATACGCAGTATTTT. Translated: CASSRAGGSDTQYF.

The rearrangement joins TRBV5-1 to TRBJ1-4, with D perhaps matching TRBD1 (5 bases). Per the germline V gene, CDR1 is SGHRS and CDR2 is YFSETQ. This CDR3 is 17 amino acids long. The V end lost 0 bases, the J end lost 2 bases, and 14 bases lay between the germline ends. This CDR3 is CASSLAPPGRTNEKLFF. CDR3 in DNA: TGCGCCAGCAGCTTGGCCCCACCAGGGAGGACTAATGAAAAACTGTTTTTT.

The DNA for the CDR3 is TGTGCCAGCAGTGAGCGGTTTAACACTGAAGCTTTCTTT. Amino acid sequence: CASSERFNTEAFF. The chain is built from TRBV6-4 and TRBJ1-1, with D unresolved. Per the germline V gene, CDR1 is MRHNA and CDR2 is SNTAGT. Trimming removed 3 bases from V and 2 bases from J, with 7 bases in between. The CDR3 length is 13 residues.

The chain combines TRBV5-4 with TRBJ2-1; D uncertain. Germline CDR1 and CDR2: SGHNT and YYREEE (reference sequence). The CDR3 contains 11 residues. V gave up 5 bases and J gave up 6 bases, with 6 bases separating them. CDR3: CASRGVNEQFF. The CDR3 coding sequence is TGTGCCAGCAGGGGCGTCAATGAGCAGTTCTTC. The full variable domain, rest sourced from reference TRBV5-4 and TRBJ2-1, is ETGVTQSPTHLIKTRGQQVTLRCSSQSGHNTVSWYQQALGQGPQFIFQYYREEENGRGNFPPRFSGLQFPNYSSELNVNALELDDSALYLCASRGVNEQFFGPGTRLTVL.

This chain joins TRBV6-1 and TRBJ1-3, with TRBD1 as a possible D gene (5 bases). Trimming removed 6 bases from V and 2 bases from J, with 11 bases in between. Germline CDR1 and CDR2: MNHNS and SASEGT. This CDR3 spans 14 amino acids. CDR3 DNA sequence: TGTGCCAGCAGGCCAGGGTTCGCTGGAAACACCATATATTTT. This encodes CASRPGFAGNTIYF.

This chain uses TRBV4-1 with TRBJ1-6, with D uncertain. The germline gives CDR1 MGHRA, CDR2 YSYEKL. CDR3 size: 13 residues. Between the trimmed V and J ends, which lost 2 bases and 7 bases, there was a span of 6 bases. The CDR3 protein is CASSQPRNSPLHF. DNA for the CDR3: TGCGCCAGCAGCCAACCTAGAAATTCACCCCTCCACTTT.

This rearrangement joins TRBV4-1 to TRBJ1-2; D is possibly TRBD1 (5 bases). CDR1 and CDR2 (germline): MGHRA, YSYEKL. With 0 bases removed from V and 8 bases from J, the gap between germline ends came to 10 bases. This CDR3 has 13 amino acids. The CDR3 loop reads CASSQDVGHGYTF. For the CDR3, the DNA is TGCGCCAGCAGCCAAGATGTGGGGCACGGCTACACCTTC.

The chain joins TRBV6-5 to TRBJ1-1, with D tentatively TRBD1 (6 bases). The germline V and J ends were trimmed by 7 bases and 0 bases, with 15 bases remaining between them. Germline V gene lookup returns CDR1 MNHEY and CDR2 SVGAGI. This CDR3 region has 15 residues. The DNA for the CDR3 is TGTGCCAGCACCAAAGGGGGGGCCGTGAACACTGAAGCTTTCTTT. Amino acids: CASTKGGAVNTEAFF.

The chain uses TRBV4-3 and TRBJ1-3, with D unclear. Looked up from germline, CDR1 is LGHNA and CDR2 is YSLEER. The CDR3 consists of 14 residues. The V end lost 0 bases, the J end lost 4 bases, and 7 bases lay between the germline ends. The CDR3 is CASSQDGGGNTIYF. The DNA for the CDR3 is TGCGCCAGCAGCCAAGATGGAGGCGGAAACACCATATATTTT.

The CDR3 here is CASSSGLAGGPGETQYF. The CDR3 coding sequence is TGTGCCAGCAGCTCGGGACTAGCGGGGGGGCCTGGAGAGACCCAGTACTTC. The rearrangement links TRBV5-8 to TRBJ2-5; 16 positions match TRBD2. Trimming removed 3 bases from V and 4 bases from J; junction bases left unmatched: 6. From germline, CDR1 is SGHTS and CDR2 YDEGEE. The CDR3 loop spans 17 amino acids.

The chain links TRBV30 to TRBJ2-2; D might be TRBD2 (6 bases). V was pared by 6 bases and J by 2 bases, with 10 bases between. The CDR3 has 13 residues. The germline gives CDR1 GTSNPN, CDR2 SVGIG (reference sequence). The CDR3 DNA follows: TGTGCCTGCTGGGACTTCAACACCGGGGAGCTGTTTTTT. Encoded protein: CACWDFNTGELFF.

The chain uses TRBV28 and TRBJ2-7; 10 bases line up with TRBD1. This CDR3 has 14 residues. Germline values: CDR1 MDHEN, CDR2 SYDVKM. J was trimmed by 4 bases and V by 5 bases; bases with no gene match: 5. The CDR3 sequence is CASSARTGGYEQYF. The CDR3 nucleotides read TGTGCCAGCAGTGCCCGGACAGGGGGTTACGAGCAGTACTTC.

About this clone itself: This sample includes further DNA sequences coding for the same CDR3. The J gene is TRBJ2-1, the V gene TRBV7-2, with TRBD2 matching over 10 bases. The CDR3 length is 14 residues. CDR1 and CDR2 from the germline V gene are SGHTA and FQGNSA. Trimming cost V 1 base and J 13 bases; bases outside gene matches: 7. This CDR3 is CASSLDPTSGYQFF. In nucleotides, the CDR3 is TGTGCCAGCAGCTTAGACCCGACTAGCGGGTATCAGTTCTTC.